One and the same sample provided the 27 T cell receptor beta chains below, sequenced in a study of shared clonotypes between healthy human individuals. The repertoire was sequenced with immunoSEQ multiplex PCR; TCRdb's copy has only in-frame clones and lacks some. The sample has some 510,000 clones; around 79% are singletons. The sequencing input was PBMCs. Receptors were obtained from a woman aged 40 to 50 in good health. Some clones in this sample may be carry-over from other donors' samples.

This chain's CDR3 is CASSLVGIVEDTEAFF. CDR3 nucleotides: TGCGCCAGCAGCTTGGTGGGGATAGTAGAGGACACTGAAGCTTTCTTT. The chain couples TRBV5-1 to TRBJ1-1; D call uncertain. The ends were cut back, 0 bases at V and 3 bases at J, with 15 bases in the middle. This CDR3 has 16 amino acids. Germline CDR1 reads SGHRS; CDR2 reads YFSETQ.

Here the CDR3 DNA reads TGCGCCAGCAGCCTAGGGCAGTTCACTGGGGCCAACGTCCTGACTTTC. Translating it yields CASSLGQFTGANVLTF. The chain combines TRBV5-1 with TRBJ2-6, with D uncertain. CDR3 length equals 16 residues. V lost 4 bases, J lost 2 bases, and 13 bases lay in between. Germline V gene lookup returns CDR1 SGHRS and CDR2 YFSETQ.

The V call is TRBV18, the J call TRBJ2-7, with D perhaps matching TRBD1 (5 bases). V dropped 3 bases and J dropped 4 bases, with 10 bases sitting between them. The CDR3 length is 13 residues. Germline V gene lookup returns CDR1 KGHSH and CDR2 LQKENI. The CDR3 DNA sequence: TGTGCCAGCTCACCGCCAGGGTGGTACGAGCAGTACTTC. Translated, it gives CASSPPGWYEQYF.

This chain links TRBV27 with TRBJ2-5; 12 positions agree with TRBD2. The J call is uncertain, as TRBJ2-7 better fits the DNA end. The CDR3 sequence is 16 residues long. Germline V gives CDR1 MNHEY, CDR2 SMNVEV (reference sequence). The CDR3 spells CASRPRLAGDRDEQYF. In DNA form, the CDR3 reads TGTGCCAGCAGACCAAGACTAGCGGGAGATCGCGACGAGCAGTACTTC.

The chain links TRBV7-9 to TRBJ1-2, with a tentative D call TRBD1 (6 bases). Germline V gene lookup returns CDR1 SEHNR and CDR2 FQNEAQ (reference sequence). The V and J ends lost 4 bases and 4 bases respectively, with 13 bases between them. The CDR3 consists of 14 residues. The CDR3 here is CASSSYRDAYGYTF. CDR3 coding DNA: TGTGCCAGCAGCTCCTACAGGGACGCCTATGGCTACACCTTC.

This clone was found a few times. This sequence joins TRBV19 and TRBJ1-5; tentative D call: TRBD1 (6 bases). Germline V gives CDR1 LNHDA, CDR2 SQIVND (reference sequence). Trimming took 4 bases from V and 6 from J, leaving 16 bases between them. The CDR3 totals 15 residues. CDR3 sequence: CASSKGTSSGQPQHF. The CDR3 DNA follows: TGTGCCAGTAGTAAAGGGACAAGCAGCGGTCAGCCCCAGCATTTT.

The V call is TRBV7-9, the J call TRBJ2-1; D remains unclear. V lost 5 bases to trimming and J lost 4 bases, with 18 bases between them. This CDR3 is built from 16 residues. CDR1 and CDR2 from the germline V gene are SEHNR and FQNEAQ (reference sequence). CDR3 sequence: CASSTPFESSYNEQFF. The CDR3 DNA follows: TGTGCCAGCAGCACCCCGTTTGAATCCTCATACAATGAGCAGTTCTTC.

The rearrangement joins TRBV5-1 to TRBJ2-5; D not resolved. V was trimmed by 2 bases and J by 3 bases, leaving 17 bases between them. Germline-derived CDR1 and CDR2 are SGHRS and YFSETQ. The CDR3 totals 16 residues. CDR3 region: CASSFIGGNSKETQYF. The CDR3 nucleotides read TGCGCCAGCAGCTTCATCGGCGGAAATAGTAAAGAGACCCAGTACTTC.

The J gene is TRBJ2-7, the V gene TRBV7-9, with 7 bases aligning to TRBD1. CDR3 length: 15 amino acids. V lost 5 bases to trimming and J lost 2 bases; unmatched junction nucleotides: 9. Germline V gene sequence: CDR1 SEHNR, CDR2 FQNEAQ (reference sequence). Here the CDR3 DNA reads TGTGCCAGCAGCCAGCACTCCGGGACAGCCTACGAGCAGTACTTC. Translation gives CASSQHSGTAYEQYF.

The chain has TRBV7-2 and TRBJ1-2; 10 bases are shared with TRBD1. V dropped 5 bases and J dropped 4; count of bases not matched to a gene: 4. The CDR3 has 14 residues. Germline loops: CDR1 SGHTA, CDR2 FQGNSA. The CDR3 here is CASSAGQGLYGYTF. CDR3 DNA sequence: TGTGCCAGCAGCGCGGGACAGGGGCTCTATGGCTACACCTTC.

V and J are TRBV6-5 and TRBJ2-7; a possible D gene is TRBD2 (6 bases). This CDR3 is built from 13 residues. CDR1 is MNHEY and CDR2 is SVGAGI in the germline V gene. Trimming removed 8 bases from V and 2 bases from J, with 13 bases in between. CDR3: CASARGRTYEQYF. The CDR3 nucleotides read TGTGCCAGCGCGCGGGGTCGGACCTACGAGCAGTACTTC.

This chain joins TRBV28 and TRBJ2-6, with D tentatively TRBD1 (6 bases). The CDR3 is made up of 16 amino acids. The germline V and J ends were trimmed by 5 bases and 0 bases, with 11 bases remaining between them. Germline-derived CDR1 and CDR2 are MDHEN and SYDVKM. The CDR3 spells CASSPGQVSGANVLTF. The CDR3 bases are TGTGCCAGCAGTCCGGGACAAGTCTCTGGGGCCAACGTCCTGACTTTC.

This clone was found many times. CDR3 residues: CASSPRDRGYGYTF. The CDR3 DNA reads as TGTGCCAGCAGCCCCCGGGACAGGGGCTATGGCTACACCTTC. V and J are TRBV27 and TRBJ1-2; 10 nucleotides match TRBD1. This CDR3 spans 14 amino acids. Germline CDR1 and CDR2: MNHEY and SMNVEV (reference sequence). Germline trimming cut 6 bases from V and 4 bases from J; bases unmatched to any gene: 5.

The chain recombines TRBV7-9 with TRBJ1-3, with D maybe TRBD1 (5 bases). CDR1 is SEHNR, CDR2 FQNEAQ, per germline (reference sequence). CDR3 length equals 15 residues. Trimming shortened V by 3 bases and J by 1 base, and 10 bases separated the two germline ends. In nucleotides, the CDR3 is TGTGCCAGCAGCTTTGCAGGGATGTCTGGAAACACCATATATTTT. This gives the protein CASSFAGMSGNTIYF.

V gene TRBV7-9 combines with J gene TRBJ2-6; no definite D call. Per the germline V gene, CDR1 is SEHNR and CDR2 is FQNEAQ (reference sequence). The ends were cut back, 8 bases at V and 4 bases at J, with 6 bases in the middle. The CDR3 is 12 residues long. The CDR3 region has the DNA TGTGCCAGCCCGATCGGGGCCAACGTCCTGACTTTC. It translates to CASPIGANVLTF.

The CDR3 here is CASSLGGSQDTQYF. The CDR3 nucleotides are TGTGCCAGCAGCTTAGGTGGGAGCCAAGATACGCAGTATTTT. The gene calls are TRBV7-2 and TRBJ2-3; D perhaps matches TRBD2 (5 bases). The V end lost 1 base, the J end lost 5 bases, and 10 bases lay between the germline ends. The CDR3 extends over 14 amino acids. CDR1 SGHTA and CDR2 FQGNSA come from the germline V gene. Combining the CDR3 with reference TRBV7-2 and TRBJ2-3 gives the whole variable domain GAGVSQSPSNKVTEKGKDVELRCDPISGHTALYWYRQSLGQGLEFLIYFQGNSAPDKSGLPSDRFSAERTGGSVSTLTIQRTQQEDSAVYLCASSLGGSQDTQYFGPGTRLTVL.

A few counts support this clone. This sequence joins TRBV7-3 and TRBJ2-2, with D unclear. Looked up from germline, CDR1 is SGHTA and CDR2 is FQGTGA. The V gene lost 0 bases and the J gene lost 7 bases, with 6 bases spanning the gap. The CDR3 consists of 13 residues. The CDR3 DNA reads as TGTGCCAGCAGCTTAACGGACGGCGGGGAGCTGTTTTTT. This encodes CASSLTDGGELFF.

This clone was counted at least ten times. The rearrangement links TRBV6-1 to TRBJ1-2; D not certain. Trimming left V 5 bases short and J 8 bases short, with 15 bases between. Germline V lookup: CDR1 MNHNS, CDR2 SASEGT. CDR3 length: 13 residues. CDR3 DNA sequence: TGTGCCAGCAGTTTACGTCCTACCTCGGGCTACACCTTC. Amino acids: CASSLRPTSGYTF.

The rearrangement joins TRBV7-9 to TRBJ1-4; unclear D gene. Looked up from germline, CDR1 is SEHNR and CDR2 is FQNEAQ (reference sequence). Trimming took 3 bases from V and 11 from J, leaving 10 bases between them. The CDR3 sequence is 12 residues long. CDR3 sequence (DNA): TGTGCCAGCAGCTTTCCCACCGGGAAACTGTTTTTT. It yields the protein CASSFPTGKLFF.

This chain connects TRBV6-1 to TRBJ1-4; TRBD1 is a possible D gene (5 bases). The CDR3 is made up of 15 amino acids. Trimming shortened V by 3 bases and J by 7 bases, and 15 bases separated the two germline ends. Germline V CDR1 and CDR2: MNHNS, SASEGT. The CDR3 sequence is CASSDPGLIGEKLFF. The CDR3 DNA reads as TGTGCCAGCAGTGACCCAGGGTTAATCGGTGAAAAACTGTTTTTT.

The CDR3 spells CASSLMVRVIYNEQFF. CDR3 DNA sequence: TGTGCCAGCAGCTTGATGGTCAGGGTGATCTACAATGAGCAGTTCTTC. V and J are TRBV11-2 and TRBJ2-1; a possible D gene is TRBD1 (5 bases). Germline V gene sequence: CDR1 SGHAT, CDR2 FQNNGV. V lost 3 bases and J 3 bases, leaving 15 bases between the germline ends. The CDR3 spans 16 residues.

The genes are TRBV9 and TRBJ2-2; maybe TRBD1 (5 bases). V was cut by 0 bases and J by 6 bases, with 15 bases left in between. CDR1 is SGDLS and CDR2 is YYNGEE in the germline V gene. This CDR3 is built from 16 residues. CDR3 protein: CASSVGELGPAGELFF. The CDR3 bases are TGTGCCAGCAGCGTAGGGGAATTGGGGCCGGCCGGGGAGCTGTTTTTT.

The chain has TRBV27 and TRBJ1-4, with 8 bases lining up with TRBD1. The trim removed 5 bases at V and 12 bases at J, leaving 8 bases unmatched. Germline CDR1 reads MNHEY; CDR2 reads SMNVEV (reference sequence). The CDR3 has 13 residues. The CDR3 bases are TGTGCCAGCAGTAGACTCGGACAGGGAGAACTGTTTTTT. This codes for CASSRLGQGELFF. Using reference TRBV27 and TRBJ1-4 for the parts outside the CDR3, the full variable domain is EAQVTQNPRYLITVTGKKLTVTCSQNMNHEYMSWYRQDPGLGLRQIYYSMNVEVTDKGDVPEGYKVSRKEKRNFPLILESPSPNQTSLYFCASSRLGQGELFFGSGTQLSVL.

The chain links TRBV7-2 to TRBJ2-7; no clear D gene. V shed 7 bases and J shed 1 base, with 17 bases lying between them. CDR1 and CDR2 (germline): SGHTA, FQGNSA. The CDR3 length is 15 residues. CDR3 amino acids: CASTIDPAQSYEQYF. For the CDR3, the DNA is TGTGCCAGCACCATAGACCCAGCTCAGTCCTACGAGCAGTACTTC.

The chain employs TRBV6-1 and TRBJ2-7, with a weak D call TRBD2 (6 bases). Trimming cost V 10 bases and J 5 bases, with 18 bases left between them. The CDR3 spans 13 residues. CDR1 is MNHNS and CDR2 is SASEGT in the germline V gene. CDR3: CATRKEGLDEQYF. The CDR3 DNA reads TGTGCCACCAGGAAGGAGGGGCTGGACGAGCAGTACTTC.

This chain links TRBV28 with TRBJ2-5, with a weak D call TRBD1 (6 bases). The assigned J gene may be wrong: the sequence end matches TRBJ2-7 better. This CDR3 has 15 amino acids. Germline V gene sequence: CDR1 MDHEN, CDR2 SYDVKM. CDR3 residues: CASTPPAMTGYEQYF. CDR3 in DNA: TGTGCCAGCACCCCCCCCGCAATGACAGGATACGAGCAGTACTTC.

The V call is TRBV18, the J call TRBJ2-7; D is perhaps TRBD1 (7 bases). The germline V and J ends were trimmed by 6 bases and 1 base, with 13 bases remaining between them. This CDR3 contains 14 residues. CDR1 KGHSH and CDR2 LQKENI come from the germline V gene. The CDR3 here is CASSRGVQSYEQYF. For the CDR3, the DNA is TGTGCCAGCTCCAGGGGGGTCCAATCCTACGAGCAGTACTTC.